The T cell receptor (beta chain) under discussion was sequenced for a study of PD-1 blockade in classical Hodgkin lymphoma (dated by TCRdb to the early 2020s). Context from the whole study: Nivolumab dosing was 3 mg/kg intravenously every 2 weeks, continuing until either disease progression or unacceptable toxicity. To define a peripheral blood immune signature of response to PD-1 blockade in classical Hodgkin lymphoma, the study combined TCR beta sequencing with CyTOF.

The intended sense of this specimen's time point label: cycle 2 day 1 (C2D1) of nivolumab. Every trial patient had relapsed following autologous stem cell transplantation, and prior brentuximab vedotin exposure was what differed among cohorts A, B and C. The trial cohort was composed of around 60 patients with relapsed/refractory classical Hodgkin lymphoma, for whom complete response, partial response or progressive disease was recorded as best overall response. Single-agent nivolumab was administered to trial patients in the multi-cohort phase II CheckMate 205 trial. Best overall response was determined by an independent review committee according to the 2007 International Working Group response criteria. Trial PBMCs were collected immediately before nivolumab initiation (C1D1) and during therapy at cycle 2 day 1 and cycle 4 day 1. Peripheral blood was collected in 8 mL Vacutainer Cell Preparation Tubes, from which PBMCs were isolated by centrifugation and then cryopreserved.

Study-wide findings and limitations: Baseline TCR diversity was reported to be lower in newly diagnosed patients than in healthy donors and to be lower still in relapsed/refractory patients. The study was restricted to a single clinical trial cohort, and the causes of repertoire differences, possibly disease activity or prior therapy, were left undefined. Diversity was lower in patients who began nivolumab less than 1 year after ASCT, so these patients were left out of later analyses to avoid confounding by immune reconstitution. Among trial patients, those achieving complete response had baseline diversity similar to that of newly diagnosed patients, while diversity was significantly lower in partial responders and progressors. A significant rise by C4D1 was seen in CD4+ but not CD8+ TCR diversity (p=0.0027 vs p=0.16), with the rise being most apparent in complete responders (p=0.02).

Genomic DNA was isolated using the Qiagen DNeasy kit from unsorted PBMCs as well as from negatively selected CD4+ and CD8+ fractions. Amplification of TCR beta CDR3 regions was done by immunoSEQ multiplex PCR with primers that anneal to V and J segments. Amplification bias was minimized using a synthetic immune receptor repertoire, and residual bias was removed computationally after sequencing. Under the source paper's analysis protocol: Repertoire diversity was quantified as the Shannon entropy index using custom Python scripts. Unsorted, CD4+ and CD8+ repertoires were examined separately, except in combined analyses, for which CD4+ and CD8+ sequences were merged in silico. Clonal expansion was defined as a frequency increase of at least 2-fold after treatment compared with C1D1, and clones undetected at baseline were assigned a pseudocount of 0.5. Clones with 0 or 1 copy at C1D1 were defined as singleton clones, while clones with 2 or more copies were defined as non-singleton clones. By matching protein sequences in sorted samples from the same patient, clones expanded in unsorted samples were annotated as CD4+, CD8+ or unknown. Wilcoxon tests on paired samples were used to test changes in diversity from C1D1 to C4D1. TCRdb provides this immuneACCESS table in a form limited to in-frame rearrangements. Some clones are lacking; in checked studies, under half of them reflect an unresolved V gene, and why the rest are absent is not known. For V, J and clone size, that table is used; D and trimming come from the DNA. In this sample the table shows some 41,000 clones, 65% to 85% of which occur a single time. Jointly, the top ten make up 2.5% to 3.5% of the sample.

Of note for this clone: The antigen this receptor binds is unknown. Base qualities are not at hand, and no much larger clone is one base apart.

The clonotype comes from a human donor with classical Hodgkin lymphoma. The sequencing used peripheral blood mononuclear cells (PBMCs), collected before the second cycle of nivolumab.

DNA sequence: TGTGCCAGCAGTAAGGGGGGAGGGCAATCCTACGAGCAGTACTTC. It specifies CASSKGGGQSYEQYF. The sequence joins TRBV13 to TRBJ2-7, with TRBD2 as a weak D call on 7 bases. V loses 6 bases of germline sequence and J loses 1 base, and the interval between the two ends is 16 bases. From a lookup of the germline V gene (reference sequence), CDR1 and CDR2 are PRHDT and FYEKMQ. The CDR3 has 15 amino acids, counting the end cysteine and phenylalanine. Left in the record is the CDR3 DNA by itself, 45 bases read in frame from the first base.